This T cell receptor beta chain originates from a study of TET2 disruption in CD19-targeted CAR T cells (dated by TCRdb to the late 2010s). For the wider study: The number of samples was determined by the original clinical trial design and by which samples were available, and no additional inclusion criteria were applied.

This specimen's treatment or condition label, per the study, means: autologous CTL019 cells: CD19 CAR with 4-1BB and CD3 zeta domains. TCR zeta and 4-1BB costimulatory signaling domains were incorporated into the CD19 CAR. Leukapheresis was used to collect T cells from peripheral blood for manufacturing CTL019. The DNeasy Blood and Tissue Kit was used to extract genomic DNA from pre-infusion T cells, peripheral blood, or sorted post-infusion T cells. Worth noting for this clone: It lacks a known antigen. Sequencing ends 3 residues short of the CDR3 end; the germline J gene provides the rest.

Deep sequencing of the TCR beta chain was done using the immunoSEQ assay. On the study's bioinformatics: Clonotype frequencies were computed using only productive TCR beta rearrangements. The immuneACCESS repertoire file appears here via TCRdb, limited to in-frame rearrangements. These files lack a portion of the clones; in checked studies, under half of the deficit traces to unresolved V genes, and the cause of the others is not known. D and trimming were read from the DNA, whereas the V and J calls and clone size are those reported in that table. The table for this sample records 25,000 to 30,000 clones. Approximately 2% of the sample belongs to the ten largest clones. The study at large found these results: Conclusions about the patient's CAR T cells rested on extensive analysis of a single subject.

CDR1 DFQATT and CDR2 SNEGSKA are derived from the germline V gene (reference sequence). The CDR3, from cysteine to phenylalanine, totals 14 residues. The DNA has 33 bases, all within the CDR3, and is read from base 1. The material sequenced was CD8- CAR+ T cells sorted from cultured blood T cells, taken for CD19 CAR T cell therapy. The cell subset or site label corresponds to: CD8-negative CAR-positive T cells from the infusion product. Recombination connected TRBV20-1 to TRBJ2-4; the D gene is perhaps TRBD2, on 7 matching bases. The TCR sequence derives from an older man with chronic lymphocytic leukemia. Partial CDR3 DNA: TGCAGTGCTTGGGAGGGGGGGGCGAGTCAGCCT. It specifies CSAWEGGASQP. The full CDR3 reads CSAWEGGASQPQYF.